This T cell receptor beta chain was recorded in a study of CD8+ T cells in alopecia areata. Overall study context: Treated patients swallowed 5 to 10 mg of oral tofacitinib twice daily. The duration of tofacitinib was 6 to 18 months, with 6 months off drug afterward.

Peripheral blood and lesional scalp punch biopsies came from alopecia areata patients. The authors sorted CD4+ and CD8+ T cells from PBMCs. RNA, once extracted, was reverse transcribed into cDNA for use as the sequencing template. Assay: immunoSEQ multiplex PCR; the TCRdb copy retains only in-frame clones and omits some. This table holds fewer than 200,000 clones, about 60% found once. The CDR3 totals 13 residues. Germline V gene data show CDR1 as KGHSH and CDR2 as LQKENI. Trimming pared 3 bases from V and 7 bases from J, leaving 12 bases between. The V call is TRBV18, the J call TRBJ1-1; D gene uncertain. Source: CD4+ T cells sorted from blood, taken at week 0. The TCR comes from a human donor with alopecia areata. The chain's CDR3 is CASSPGETSEAFF. CDR3 sequence (DNA): TGTGCCAGCTCACCCGGAGAGACCAGTGAAGCTTTCTTT.